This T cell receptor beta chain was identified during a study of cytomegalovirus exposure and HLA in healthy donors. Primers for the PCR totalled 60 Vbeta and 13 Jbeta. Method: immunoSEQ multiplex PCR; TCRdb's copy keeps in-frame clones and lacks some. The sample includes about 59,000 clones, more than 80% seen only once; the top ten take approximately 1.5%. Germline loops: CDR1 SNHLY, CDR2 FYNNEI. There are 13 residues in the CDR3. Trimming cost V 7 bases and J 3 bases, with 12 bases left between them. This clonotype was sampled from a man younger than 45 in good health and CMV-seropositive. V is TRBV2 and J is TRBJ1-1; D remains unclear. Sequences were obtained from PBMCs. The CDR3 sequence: CASNEGRDTEAFF. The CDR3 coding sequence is TGTGCCAGCAACGAGGGTAGGGACACTGAAGCTTTCTTT.